This T cell receptor beta chain was recorded in a study of CD8 T cells in Susac syndrome (dated by TCRdb to between 2018 and 2021). About the full investigation: Repertoire sequencing was used to test whether CD8+ T cell activation and differentiation in Susac syndrome was antigen driven. Clonality of the CD8+ T cell repertoire was compared between about a dozen healthy donors, roughly 14 Susac syndrome patients and about 15 multiple sclerosis patients. The investigation overall reported the following: The number of individuals in the TCR sequencing and HLA analysis was acknowledged as relatively small.

On this clonotype: Its antigen specificity is not known. Nothing much larger sits one base from this clone, and base qualities are not available.

The CDR3, from cysteine to phenylalanine, totals 13 residues. This entry keeps only the CDR3 DNA: 39 bases, framed from base 1. CDR1 SGHNT and CDR2 YENEEA were looked up in the germline V gene. Between the V and J ends, shortened by 0 bases and 6 bases respectively, the junction contains 9 bases. RNA was extracted with the RNeasy kit and about 0.45 to 1 ug was reverse transcribed using random hexamers. The immunoSEQ multiplex PCR assay, which covers 54 Vbeta and 13 Jbeta segments, was used to amplify TCR beta CDR3 regions. PCR amplification bias was corrected using a synthetic template baseline for primer optimization and computational correction. The authors' pipeline ran thus. Reads were annotated to V, D and J genes according to IMGT and were analyzed with immunoSEQ Analyzer, with only productive sequences retained. To calculate clonality, Shannon entropy was normalized by log2 of the number of productive unique sequences and then subtracted from one. For each patient and control, public and private clones were evaluated within the 100 most prevalent clones. A clone was defined as Susac-specific if it was absent from the healthy and MS cohorts, from roughly 980 published viral clones and from other ImmuneACCESS disease sequences. TCRdb passed the public sequencing reads through fastp at Q25 and MiXCR, retaining productive beta sequences. Identical CDR3 proteins give one entry, which carries the most common genes and DNA. The V and J calls shown here were made by TCRdb, not taken from the authors' results. The sample profile shows about 440,000 distinct CDR3 sequences; about 85% of them were found once. Together, the top ten hold about 0.12% of the sample.

High-throughput TCR beta sequencing profiled peripheral blood CD8+ and CD4+ T cells from healthy donors, Susac syndrome patients and multiple sclerosis patients. Multiple sclerosis controls were treatment-naive patients with stable or active relapsing-remitting disease fulfilling revised McDonald criteria. Bulk CD8+ and CD4+ T cells were purified magnetically by negative isolation, whereas CD8+ TEMRA cells were enriched by FACS. Blood was collected in EDTA tubes and processed within 24 hours, with PBMCs isolated through density gradient centrifugation. PBMCs intended for TCR sequencing were cryopreserved in liquid nitrogen and were subsequently thawed in a 37 degrees C water bath. A purity of at least 90% was achieved for sorted or isolated CD4+, CD8+ and CD8+ TEMRA cells.

The sample taken for sequencing was CD8+ T cells from PBMCs. This sequence was found in a human donor with multiple sclerosis. This chain joins TRBV11-3 to TRBJ2-7; the D gene cannot be resolved reliably. This receptor has the CDR3 CASSLEPMGEQYF. The sequenced DNA is TGTGCCAGCAGCTTAGAGCCCATGGGCGAGCAGTACTTC.